These 15 T cell receptor beta chains originate from one sample sequenced in a study of T cells in Graves' hyperthyroidism and ophthalmopathy. Amplified TCR beta CDR3 regions derived from RNA transcripts. Using the HTBI primer set, a first-round RT-PCR was run on the TCR CDR3. From the multiplex PCR reads, TCRdb called clonotypes with MiXCR, one entry per CDR3 protein. The sample consists of 690,000 or so distinct CDR3 sequences, over 15% of them appearing once. Sequencing was performed on blood. The receptors come from a woman aged 45-65 years with Graves' hyperthyroidism that later progressed to Graves' ophthalmopathy.

This chain uses TRBV30 with TRBJ2-3; TRBD1 is a possible D gene (6 bases). Trimming shortened V by 5 bases and J by 6 bases, and 24 bases separated the two germline ends. The CDR3 spans 16 residues. Germline CDR1 GTSNPN, CDR2 SVGIG (reference sequence). This chain's CDR3 is CAWAREAGVISDTQYF. The DNA for the CDR3 is TGTGCCTGGGCCCGTGAAGCAGGGGTTATCTCCGATACGCAGTATTTT.

For this clonotype: A read error may produce the germline difference seen at one junction end. The chain carries TRBV5-1 and TRBJ2-5; D is uncertain. The germline CDR1 and CDR2 sequences are SGHRS and YFSETQ. This CDR3 region has 11 residues. CDR3 bases: TGTGCCAGCAGCTCAGGCCCTCCCCAGTACTTC. As protein: CASSSGPPQYF.

This chain joins TRBV3-1 and TRBJ2-3, with TRBD2 matching 7 bases. The germline V gene has CDR1 LGHDT and CDR2 YNNKEL (reference sequence). V was pared by 1 base and J by 4 bases, with 8 bases of the junction left unmatched. The CDR3 consists of 16 residues. The CDR3 DNA reads as TGTGCCAGCAGCCAAGGGCGGGGGTTACTCGCAGATACGCAGTATTTT. This translates into CASSQGRGLLADTQYF.

V is TRBV5-6 and J is TRBJ1-1, with D uncertain. Trimming pared 0 bases from V and 3 bases from J, leaving 6 bases between. This CDR3 region has 13 residues. Germline V CDR1 and CDR2: SGHDT, YYEEEE. As DNA, the CDR3 is TGTGCCAGCAGCTTGGAGGTCTACACTGAAGCTTTCTTT. It codes for CASSLEVYTEAFF.

CDR3 sequence reads: CSVERGDTNTGELFF. The CDR3 DNA follows: TGCAGCGTTGAAAGGGGGGACACGAACACCGGGGAGCTGTTTTTT. The genes are TRBV29-1 and TRBJ2-2; D assignment may be TRBD1 or TRBD2 (6 bases each). CDR1 and CDR2 (germline): SQVTM, ANQGSEA. Trimming left V 2 bases short and J 0 bases short, with 10 bases between. The CDR3 contains 15 residues.

This clonotype was seen at least ten times. V and J are TRBV7-2 and TRBJ2-3; 7 bases fit TRBD2. This CDR3 region has 14 residues. CDR1 is SGHTA and CDR2 is FQGNSA in the germline V gene. Unmatched junction bases numbered 5, after V lost 5 bases and J lost 3 bases. CDR3 DNA sequence: TGTGCCAGCAGCATAAGCGGGGCAACAGATACGCAGTATTTT. It specifies CASSISGATDTQYF.

The chain has TRBV6-2 or TRBV6-3 and TRBJ1-5, with a possible D match to TRBD1 (6 bases). This CDR3 is 15 amino acids long. V was shortened by 2 bases and J by 6 bases, with 14 bases between the two germline ends. In germline, CDR1 is MNHEY, CDR2 SVGEGT. The DNA of the CDR3 is TGTGCCAGCAGTTACGCCGGCAGGGGAGGTCAGCCCCAGCATTTT. Translation: CASSYAGRGGQPQHF.

This clonotype showed up just a few times. The chain links TRBV5-6 to TRBJ2-1; D gene unclear. The germline V and J ends were trimmed by 4 bases and 4 bases, with 9 bases remaining between them. Germline CDR1 reads SGHDT; CDR2 reads YYEEEE. The CDR3 length is 13 residues. The CDR3 here is CASSQDVYNEQFF. The CDR3 DNA reads TGTGCCAGCAGCCAGGACGTATACAATGAGCAGTTCTTC.

This clonotype was seen many times. This chain links TRBV2 with TRBJ2-5; 8 bases are a match to TRBD1. This CDR3 is built from 13 residues. With 6 bases clipped from V and 2 bases from J, the junction kept 2 bases outside the gene matches. Looked up from germline, CDR1 is SNHLY and CDR2 is FYNNEI. The CDR3 bases are TGTGCCAGCAGCGGGGACAGGCAAGAGACCCAGTACTTC. It yields the protein CASSGDRQETQYF.

This clonotype was counted a few times. The chain links TRBV7-6 to TRBJ2-2; no clear D. Germline assignment: CDR1 SGHVS and CDR2 FNYEAQ. The length of the CDR3 is 13 residues. V was trimmed by 3 bases and J by 6 bases, leaving 8 bases between them. CDR3 sequence reads: CASSFKEAGELFF. In DNA form, the CDR3 reads TGTGCCAGCAGCTTTAAAGAAGCCGGGGAGCTGTTTTTT.

This clonotype was detected many times. The chain employs TRBV29-1 and TRBJ1-1; unclear D gene. Per germline, CDR1 SQVTM and CDR2 ANQGSEA. This CDR3 is 9 amino acids long. V was shortened by 4 bases and J by 7 bases, with 4 bases between the two germline ends. The CDR3 spells CSVGFEAFF. The CDR3 bases are TGCAGCGTTGGGTTTGAAGCTTTCTTT. The complete variable domain, with remaining parts taken from reference TRBV29-1 and TRBJ1-1, reads SAVISQKPSRDICQRGTSLTIQCQVDSQVTMMFWYRQQPGQSLTLIATANQGSEATYESGFVIDKFPISRPNLTFSTLTVSNMSPEDSSIYLCSVGFEAFFGQGTRLTVV.

Details on this clonotype: A junction boundary mismatches the germline segment, possibly from a read error. The chain has TRBV7-3 and TRBJ2-2; no clear D gene. Per germline, CDR1 SGHTA and CDR2 FQGTGA. The CDR3 is made up of 13 amino acids. Here the CDR3 DNA reads TGTGCCAGCAGCGTAACCCTAACCGGGGAGCTGTTTTTT. Translated, it gives CASSVTLTGELFF.

This clonotype was recorded at least ten times. The chain links TRBV10-1 to TRBJ2-7; 8 nucleotides line up with TRBD1. The CDR3 spans 14 residues. Trimming cost V 5 bases and J 3 bases; bases outside gene matches: 6. Looked up from germline, CDR1 is WNHNN and CDR2 is SYGVQD (reference sequence). This CDR3 is CASSQGALVYEQYF. The DNA for the CDR3 is TGCGCCAGCAGTCAGGGGGCTTTGGTCTACGAGCAGTACTTC.

This clonotype has only a few counts. The chain employs TRBV5-6 and TRBJ1-6, with a possible D match to TRBD1 (6 bases). Trimming pared 4 bases from V and 5 bases from J, leaving 10 bases between. The V gene's germline CDR1 is SGHDT and CDR2 YYEEEE. The CDR3 is made up of 14 amino acids. The CDR3 region has the DNA TGTGCCAGCAGCAAGGACAGAAATAATTCACCCCTCCACTTT. Amino acid sequence: CASSKDRNNSPLHF. Based on the CDR3 plus reference TRBV5-6 and TRBJ1-6, the full variable domain is DAGVTQSPTHLIKTRGQQVTLRCSPKSGHDTVSWYQQALGQGPQFIFQYYEEEERQRGNFPDRFSGHQFPNYSSELNVNALLLGDSALYLCASSKDRNNSPLHFGNGTRLTVT.

The table lists this clonotype with many counts. The chain combines TRBV3-1 with TRBJ2-7; D gene uncertain. V was cut by 4 bases and J by 0 bases, with 10 bases left in between. This CDR3 contains 14 residues. The germline V gene has CDR1 LGHDT and CDR2 YNNKEL (reference sequence). Here the CDR3 reads CASSPDVSSYEQYF. As DNA, the CDR3 is TGTGCCAGCAGCCCAGACGTGAGCTCCTACGAGCAGTACTTC.